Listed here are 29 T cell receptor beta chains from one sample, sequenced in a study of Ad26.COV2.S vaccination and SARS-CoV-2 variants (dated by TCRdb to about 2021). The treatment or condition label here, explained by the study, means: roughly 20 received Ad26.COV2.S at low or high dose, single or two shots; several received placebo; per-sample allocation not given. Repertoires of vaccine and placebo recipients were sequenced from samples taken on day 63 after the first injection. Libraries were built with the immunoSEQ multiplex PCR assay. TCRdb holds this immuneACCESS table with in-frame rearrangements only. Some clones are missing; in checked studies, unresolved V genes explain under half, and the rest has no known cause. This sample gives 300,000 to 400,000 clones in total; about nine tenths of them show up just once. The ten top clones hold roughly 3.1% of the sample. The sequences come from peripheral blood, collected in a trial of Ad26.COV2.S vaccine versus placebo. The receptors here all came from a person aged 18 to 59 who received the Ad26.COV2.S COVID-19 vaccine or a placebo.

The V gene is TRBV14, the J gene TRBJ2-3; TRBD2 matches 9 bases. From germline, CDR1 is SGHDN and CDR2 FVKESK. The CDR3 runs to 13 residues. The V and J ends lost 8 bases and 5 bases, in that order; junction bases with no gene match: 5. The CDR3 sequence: CASAGGPGDTQYF. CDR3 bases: TGTGCCAGCGCGGGGGGGCCGGGAGATACGCAGTATTTT.

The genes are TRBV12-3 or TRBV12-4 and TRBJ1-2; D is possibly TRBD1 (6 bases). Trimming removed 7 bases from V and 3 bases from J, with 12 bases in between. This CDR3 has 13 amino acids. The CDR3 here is CASTSGAYYGYTF. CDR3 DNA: TGTGCCAGCACTTCGGGGGCGTACTATGGCTACACCTTC.

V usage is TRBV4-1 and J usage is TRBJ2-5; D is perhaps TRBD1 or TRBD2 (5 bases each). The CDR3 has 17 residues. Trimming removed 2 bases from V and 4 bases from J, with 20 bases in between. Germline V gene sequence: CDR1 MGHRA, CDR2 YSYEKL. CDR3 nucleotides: TGCGCCAGCAGCCAAATAGGACTCCTCGGGGCCGCAGAGACCCAGTACTTC. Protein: CASSQIGLLGAAETQYF.

This chain's CDR3 is CASSLPPGTGRFSTGELFF. CDR3 coding DNA: TGTGCCAGCAGCTTACCCCCCGGAACAGGGAGGTTTTCCACCGGGGAGCTGTTTTTT. The genes are TRBV7-3 and TRBJ2-2, with D possibly called TRBD1 or TRBD2 (6 bases each). This CDR3 has 19 residues. Trimming stripped 2 bases from V and 4 bases from J, with 23 bases between. Germline V gene sequence: CDR1 SGHTA, CDR2 FQGTGA.

The CDR3, as DNA: TGTGCCAGCAGATCCGGGACTAGCTCACACAATGAGCAGTTCTTC. Protein: CASRSGTSSHNEQFF. The rearrangement uses TRBV7-9 and TRBJ2-1; 9 positions match TRBD2. This CDR3 has 15 residues. Germline trimming cut 6 bases from V and 5 bases from J; bases unmatched to any gene: 8. Germline CDR1 and CDR2: SEHNR and FQNEAQ (reference sequence).

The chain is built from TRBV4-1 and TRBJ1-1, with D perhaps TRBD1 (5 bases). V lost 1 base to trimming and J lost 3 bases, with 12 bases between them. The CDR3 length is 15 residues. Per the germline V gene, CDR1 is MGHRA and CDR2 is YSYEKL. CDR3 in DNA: TGCGCCAGCAGCCAAGTGGGGGAATGGGACACTGAAGCTTTCTTT. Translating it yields CASSQVGEWDTEAFF.

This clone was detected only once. The CDR3 is CASTLPGGGRPGELFF. DNA for the CDR3: TGTGCCAGTACCCTTCCTGGGGGGGGTCGGCCCGGGGAGCTGTTTTTT. V gene TRBV19 combines with J gene TRBJ2-2, with 7 bases identical to TRBD2. This CDR3 has 16 amino acids. Per the germline V gene, CDR1 is LNHDA and CDR2 is SQIVND (reference sequence). The V segment lost 7 bases and the J segment 6 bases; nucleotides outside the gene matches: 14.

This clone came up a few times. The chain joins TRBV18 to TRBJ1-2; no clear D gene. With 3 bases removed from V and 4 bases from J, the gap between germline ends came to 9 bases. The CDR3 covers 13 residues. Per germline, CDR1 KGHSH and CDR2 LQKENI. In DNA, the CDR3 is TGTGCCAGCTCACCCGACAACTCCTATGGCTACACCTTC. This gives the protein CASSPDNSYGYTF.

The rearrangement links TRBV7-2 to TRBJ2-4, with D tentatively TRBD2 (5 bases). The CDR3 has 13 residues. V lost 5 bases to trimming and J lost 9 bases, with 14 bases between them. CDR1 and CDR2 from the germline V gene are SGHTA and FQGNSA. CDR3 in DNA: TGTGCCAGCAGCGCTTACCAAGAGGGCATTCAGTACTTC. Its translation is CASSAYQEGIQYF.

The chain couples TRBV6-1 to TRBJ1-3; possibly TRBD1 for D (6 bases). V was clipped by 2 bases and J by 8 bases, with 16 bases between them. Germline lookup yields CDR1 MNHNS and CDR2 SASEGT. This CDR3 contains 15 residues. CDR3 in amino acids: CASSETPGTWDTIYF. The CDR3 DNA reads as TGTGCCAGCAGTGAAACTCCCGGGACATGGGACACCATATATTTT.

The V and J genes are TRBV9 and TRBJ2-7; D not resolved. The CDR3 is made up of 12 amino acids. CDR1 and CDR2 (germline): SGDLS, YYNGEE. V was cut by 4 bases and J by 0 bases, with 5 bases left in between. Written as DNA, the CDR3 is TGTGCCAGCAGCTCCAACTCCTACGAGCAGTACTTC. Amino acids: CASSSNSYEQYF.

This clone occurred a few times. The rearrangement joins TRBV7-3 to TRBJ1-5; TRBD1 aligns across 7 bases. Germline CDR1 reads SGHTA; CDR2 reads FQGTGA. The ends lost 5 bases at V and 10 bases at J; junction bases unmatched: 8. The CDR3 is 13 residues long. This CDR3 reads CASSPTGDGPQHF. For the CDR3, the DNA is TGTGCCAGCAGCCCCACAGGGGACGGACCCCAGCATTTT.

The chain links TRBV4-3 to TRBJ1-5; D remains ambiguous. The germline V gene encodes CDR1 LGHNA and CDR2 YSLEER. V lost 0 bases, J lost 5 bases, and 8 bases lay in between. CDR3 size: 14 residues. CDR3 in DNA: TGCGCCAGCAGCCAAGATCGGAAATATCAGCCCCAGCATTTT. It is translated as CASSQDRKYQPQHF.

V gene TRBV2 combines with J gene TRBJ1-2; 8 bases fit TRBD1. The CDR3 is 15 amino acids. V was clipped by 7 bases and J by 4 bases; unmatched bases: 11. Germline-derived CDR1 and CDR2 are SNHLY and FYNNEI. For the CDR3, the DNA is TGTGCCAGCACCCAGAACAGGGGGAGGATCTATGGCTACACCTTC. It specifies CASTQNRGRIYGYTF.

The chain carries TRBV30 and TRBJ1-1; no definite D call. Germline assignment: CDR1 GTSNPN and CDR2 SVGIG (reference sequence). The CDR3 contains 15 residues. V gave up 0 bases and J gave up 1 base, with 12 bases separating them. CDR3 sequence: CAWSVKTLGNTEAFF. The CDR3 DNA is TGTGCCTGGAGTGTAAAGACCCTAGGGAACACTGAAGCTTTCTTT.

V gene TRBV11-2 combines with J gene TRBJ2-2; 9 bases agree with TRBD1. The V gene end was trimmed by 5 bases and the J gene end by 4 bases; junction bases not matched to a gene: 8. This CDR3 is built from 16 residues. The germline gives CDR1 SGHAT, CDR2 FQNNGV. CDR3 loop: CASSPRGQGATGELFF. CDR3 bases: TGTGCCAGCAGCCCCCGGGGACAGGGAGCCACCGGGGAGCTGTTTTTT. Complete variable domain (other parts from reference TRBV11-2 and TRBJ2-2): EAGVAQSPRYKIIEKRQSVAFWCNPISGHATLYWYQQILGQGPKLLIQFQNNGVVDDSQLPKDRFSAERLKGVDSTLKIQPAKLEDSAVYLCASSPRGQGATGELFFGEGSRLTVL.

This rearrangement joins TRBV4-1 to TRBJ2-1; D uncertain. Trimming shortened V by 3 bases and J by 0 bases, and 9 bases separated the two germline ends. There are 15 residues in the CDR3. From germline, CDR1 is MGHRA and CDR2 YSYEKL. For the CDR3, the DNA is TGCGCCAGCAGCCAGGTCCAGAGCTCCTACAATGAGCAGTTCTTC. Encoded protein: CASSQVQSSYNEQFF.

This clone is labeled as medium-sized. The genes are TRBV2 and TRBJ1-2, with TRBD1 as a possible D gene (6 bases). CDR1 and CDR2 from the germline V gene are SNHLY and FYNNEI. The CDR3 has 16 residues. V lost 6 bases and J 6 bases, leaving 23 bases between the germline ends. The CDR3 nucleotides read TGTGCCAGCAGGAGGCGGGAGGAAACAGGGCTCGATGGCTACACCTTC. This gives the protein CASRRREETGLDGYTF.

This chain's CDR3 is CASSQVQGFSGELFF. DNA for the CDR3: TGCGCCAGCAGCCAAGTTCAGGGTTTCTCCGGGGAGCTGTTTTTT. J is TRBJ2-2 and V is TRBV4-1; D is possibly TRBD1 (5 bases). Germline V lookup: CDR1 MGHRA, CDR2 YSYEKL. Between the trimmed V and J ends, which lost 1 base and 6 bases, there was a span of 12 bases. CDR3 length: 15 amino acids.

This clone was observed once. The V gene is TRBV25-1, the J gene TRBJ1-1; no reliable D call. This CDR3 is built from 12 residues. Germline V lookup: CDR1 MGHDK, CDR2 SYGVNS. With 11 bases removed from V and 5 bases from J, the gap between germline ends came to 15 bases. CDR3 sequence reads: CASGRPGTEAFF. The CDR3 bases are TGTGCCTCTGGAAGGCCCGGGACTGAAGCTTTCTTT.

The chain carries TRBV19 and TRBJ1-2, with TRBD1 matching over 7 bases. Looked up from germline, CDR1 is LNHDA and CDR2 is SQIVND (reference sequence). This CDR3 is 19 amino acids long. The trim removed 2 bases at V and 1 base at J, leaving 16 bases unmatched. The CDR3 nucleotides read TGTGCCAGTAGTATATTTGCCCGAGGGTACAGGGGACATAACTATGGCTACACCTTC. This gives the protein CASSIFARGYRGHNYGYTF.

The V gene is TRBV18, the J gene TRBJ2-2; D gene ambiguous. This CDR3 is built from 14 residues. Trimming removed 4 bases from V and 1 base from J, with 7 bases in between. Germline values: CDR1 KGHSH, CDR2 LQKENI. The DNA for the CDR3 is TGTGCCAGCTCACAGTCGCAGAACACCGGGGAGCTGTTTTTT. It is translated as CASSQSQNTGELFF. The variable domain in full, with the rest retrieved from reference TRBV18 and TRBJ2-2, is NAGVMQNPRHLVRRRGQEARLRCSPMKGHSHVYWYRQLPEEGLKFMVYLQKENIIDESGMPKERFSAEFPKEGPSILRIQQVVRGDSAAYFCASSQSQNTGELFFGEGSRLTVL.

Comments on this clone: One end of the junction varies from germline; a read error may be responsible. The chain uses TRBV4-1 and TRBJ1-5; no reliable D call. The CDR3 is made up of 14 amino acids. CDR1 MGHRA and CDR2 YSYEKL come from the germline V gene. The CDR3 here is CASSQDTSNRPQHF. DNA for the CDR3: TGCGCCAGCAGCCAAGATACTAGCAATCGGCCCCAGCATTTT.

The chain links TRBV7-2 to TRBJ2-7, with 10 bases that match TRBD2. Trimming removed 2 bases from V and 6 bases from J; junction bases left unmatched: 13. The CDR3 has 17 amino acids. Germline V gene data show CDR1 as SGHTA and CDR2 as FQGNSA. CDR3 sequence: CASSLWSILAGAREQYF. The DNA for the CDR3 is TGTGCCAGCAGCTTATGGAGCATCCTAGCGGGGGCCCGCGAGCAGTACTTC.

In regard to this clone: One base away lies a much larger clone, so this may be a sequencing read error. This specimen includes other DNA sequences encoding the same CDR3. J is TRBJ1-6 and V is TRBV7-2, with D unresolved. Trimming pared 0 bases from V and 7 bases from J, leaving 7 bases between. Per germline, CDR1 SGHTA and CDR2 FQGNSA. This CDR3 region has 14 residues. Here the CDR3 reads CASSLAPRNSPLHF. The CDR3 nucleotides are TGTGCCAGCAGCTTAGCCCCCAGAAATTCACCCCTCCACTTT.

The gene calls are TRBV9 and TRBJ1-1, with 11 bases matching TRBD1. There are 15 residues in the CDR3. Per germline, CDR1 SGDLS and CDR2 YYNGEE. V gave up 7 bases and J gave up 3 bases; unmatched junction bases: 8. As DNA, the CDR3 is TGTGCCAGCGGGACAGGGGGAGCTCCGGACACTGAAGCTTTCTTT. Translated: CASGTGGAPDTEAFF.

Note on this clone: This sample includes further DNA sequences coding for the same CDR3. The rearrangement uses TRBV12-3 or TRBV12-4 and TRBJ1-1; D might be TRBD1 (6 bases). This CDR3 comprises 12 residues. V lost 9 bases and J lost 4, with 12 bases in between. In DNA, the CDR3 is TGTGCCAGTTTGCTAGGGGGCACTGAAGCTTTCTTT. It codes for CASLLGGTEAFF.

CDR3 sequence reads: CASSLDRTSYEQYF. The CDR3 region has the DNA TGCGCCAGCAGCTTAGACAGGACATCCTACGAGCAGTACTTC. The chain employs TRBV5-1 and TRBJ2-7; tentative D call: TRBD1 (6 bases). Per the germline V gene, CDR1 is SGHRS and CDR2 is YFSETQ. V was trimmed by 2 bases and J by 1 base, leaving 10 bases between them. This CDR3 has 14 residues.

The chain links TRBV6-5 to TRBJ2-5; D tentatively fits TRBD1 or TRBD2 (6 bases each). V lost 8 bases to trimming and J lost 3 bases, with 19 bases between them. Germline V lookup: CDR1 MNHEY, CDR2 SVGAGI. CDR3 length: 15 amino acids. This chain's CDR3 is CASGGGAVLEETQYF. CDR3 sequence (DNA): TGTGCCAGCGGGGGCGGGGCGGTTTTAGAAGAGACCCAGTACTTC.